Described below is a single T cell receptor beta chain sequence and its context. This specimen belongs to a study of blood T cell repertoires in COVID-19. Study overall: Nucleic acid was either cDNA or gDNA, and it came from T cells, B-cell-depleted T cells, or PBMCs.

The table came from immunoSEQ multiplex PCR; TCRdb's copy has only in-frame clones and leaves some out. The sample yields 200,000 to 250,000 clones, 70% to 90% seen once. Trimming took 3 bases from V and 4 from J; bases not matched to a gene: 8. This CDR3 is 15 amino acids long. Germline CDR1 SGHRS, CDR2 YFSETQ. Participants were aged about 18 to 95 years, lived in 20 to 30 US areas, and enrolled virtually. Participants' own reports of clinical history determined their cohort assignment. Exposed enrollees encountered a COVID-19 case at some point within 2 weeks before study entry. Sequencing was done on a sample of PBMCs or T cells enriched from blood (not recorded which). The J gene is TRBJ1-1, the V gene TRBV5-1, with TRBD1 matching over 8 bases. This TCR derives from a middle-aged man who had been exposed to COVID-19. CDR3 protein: CASSWGTGSGTEAFF. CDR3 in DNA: TGCGCCAGCAGCTGGGGGACAGGATCGGGCACTGAAGCTTTCTTT.